The source of this T cell receptor beta chain is a study of shared clonotypes between healthy human individuals. As defined, naive CD8 cells were CD45RO-negative and positively selected for CCR7, with terminally differentiated effector memory CD45RA+ cells excluded. Germline CDR1 is LNHNV and CDR2 is YYDKDF (reference sequence). V was pared by 5 bases and J by 2 bases, with 15 bases between. The CDR3 contains 16 residues. Measured with immunoSEQ multiplex PCR; TCRdb has only the in-frame clones, and not every one. Of about 1,900,000 clones detected, approximately 94% appear once; the ten largest clones hold 0.9% to 1.5%.

The chain joins TRBV15 to TRBJ1-4; tentative D call: TRBD1 (6 bases). The sequencing input was naive CD8+ T cells sorted from blood. This TCR was recovered from a young man in good health. CDR3 nucleotide sequence: TGTGCCACCAGCCCTCCTCAGGGGTCGACTAATGAAAAACTGTTTTTT. Protein product: CATSPPQGSTNEKLFF.